These T cell receptor beta chains were read from a single sample in a study of blood T cell repertoires in COVID-19. The protocol was immunoSEQ multiplex PCR, while the TCRdb copy is restricted to in-frame clones and leaves out a portion. Among about 150,000 clones listed, around nine tenths were seen once. The material sequenced was peripheral blood. Source of these receptors: a woman aged 65 to 85 with acute or convalescent COVID-19. CDR3s include the opening cysteine and the closing phenylalanine or tryptophan. A D gene is named only where the DNA matches it firmly.

>TRBD2|TRBV7-9|TRBJ2-7
CASSFSGAGEQYF
>TRBD1|TRBV7-2|TRBJ1-2
CASGTGQGGAVYGYTF
>NA|TRBV10-1|TRBJ1-1
CASSESGQSGAFF
>TRBD2|TRBV29-1|TRBJ2-3
CSVGGGSTDTQYF
>NA|TRBV5-6|TRBJ2-3
CASSLFGGGRSTDTQYF
>NA|TRBV5-3|TRBJ1-6
CARGEAPLHF
>TRBD2|TRBV13|TRBJ2-1
CASSLRVTTSGLYNEQFF
>NA|TRBV27|TRBJ1-5
CASSLAGLNQPQHF
>NA|TRBV28|TRBJ1-4
CASSYLGGAQAGKLFF
>NA|TRBV7-9|TRBJ1-1
CASSFTGNTEAFF
>NA|TRBV20-1|TRBJ2-2
CSAGGIGELFF
>NA|TRBV19|TRBJ1-5
CASISQGQFGNQPQHF
>NA|TRBV25-1|TRBJ1-4
CASSDRGSDEKLFF
>NA|TRBV23-1|TRBJ1-4
CASSQDGADNEKLFF
>TRBD1|TRBV19|TRBJ1-3
CASSTGQGLYTIYF
>TRBD1|TRBV20-1|TRBJ1-4
CSASGGMQGAPGRNEKLFF
>NA|TRBV30|TRBJ1-2
CAWNQDEGWNGYTF
>TRBD2|TRBV7-2|TRBJ2-1
CASSLALAGETSRNEQFF
>NA|TRBV28|TRBJ1-5
CASRTQRVGSGNQPQHF
>NA|TRBV6-5|TRBJ1-2
CASSPTGFGGYTF
>TRBD2|TRBV2|TRBJ2-2
CASSPGLATGELFF
>TRBD1|TRBV6-5|TRBJ1-1
CASSPQGENTEAFF
>NA|TRBV18|TRBJ1-2
CASSPPGLSYGYTF
>TRBD1|TRBV6-1|TRBJ2-3
CASSEASGTVTSTDTQYF
>NA|TRBV30|TRBJ1-2
CAWRGALTGSGYTF
>TRBD1|TRBV30|TRBJ1-2
CAWRGQVYGYTF
>TRBD2|TRBV5-1|TRBJ2-1
CASSRGDGLYNEQFF
>TRBD2|TRBV6-2/TRBV6-3|TRBJ2-7
CASTPRGGAQYF
>NA|TRBV28|TRBJ2-4
CASSSPSRGTEHF
>TRBD1|TRBV7-2|TRBJ2-7
CASSFGTGAYEQYF
>NA|TRBV18|TRBJ1-2
CASSPPPGNLRGYTF
>NA|TRBV10-1|TRBJ1-2
CASRMKGCGAYGYTF